Presented here are 10 T cell receptor beta chains from one specimen sequenced in a study of vaccination and CD4 T cells after COVID-19 (dated by TCRdb to between 2020 and 2023). This specimen's treatment or condition label, interpreted: roughly ten-day PBMC culture with coronavirus spike peptide pools or control peptides (ViraFEST assay). CD4+ T cells from unexposed donors were collected before the COVID-19 pandemic (2011-2018). Antigens of these TCRs are unknown. The library came from PCR. The sequencing machine was an Illumina iSeq 100. TCR sequencing of DNA from cultured CD4+ T cells used the Oncomine TCR Beta short-read assay at the Johns Hopkins FTIC core. TCRdb trimmed public reads at Q25 via fastp, called clones via MiXCR and kept in-frame beta chains. Each entry merges the rows of one CDR3 protein and shows their most common DNA and genes. Across this sample there are 6,400 or so distinct CDR3 sequences, with approximately 32% seen only once. The ten largest clones take up about 32% of the sample.

The sample comprised CD4+ T cells from blood, cultured in vitro. These receptors all come from a human donor in good health.

CDR3 coding DNA: TGCAGTGCTAGAGCGGGACAGGGTACCAATGAGCAGTTCTTC. The encoded protein is CSARAGQGTNEQFF. The V call is TRBV20-1, the J call TRBJ2-1, with 9 positions matching TRBD1. The germline V gene encodes CDR1 DFQATT and CDR2 SNEGSKA (reference sequence). Losses at the gene ends were 1 base for V and 6 bases for J; bases not matched to a gene: 4. This CDR3 spans 14 amino acids.

The V gene is TRBV6-1, the J gene TRBJ2-1; no reliable D call. The CDR3 sequence is 13 residues long. Per germline, CDR1 MNHNS and CDR2 SASEGT. V was cut by 2 bases and J by 8 bases, with 10 bases left in between. The CDR3 is CASSETRVYEQFF. The DNA for the CDR3 is TGTGCCAGCAGTGAAACACGAGTCTATGAGCAGTTCTTC.

The chain combines TRBV19 with TRBJ1-6, with TRBD1 as a possible D gene (6 bases). V was cut by 0 bases and J by 14 bases, with 20 bases left in between. The CDR3 is 16 residues long. Germline V gene sequence: CDR1 LNHDA, CDR2 SQIVND (reference sequence). Here the CDR3 reads CASSIETGGKGVSLHF. CDR3 nucleotide sequence: TGTGCCAGTAGTATAGAAACTGGGGGGAAGGGGGTCTCCCTCCACTTT.

This clonotype was counted a few times. The gene calls are TRBV6-5 and TRBJ1-1; 7 bases agree with TRBD1. Germline V gives CDR1 MNHEY, CDR2 SVGAGI. The V segment lost 4 bases and the J segment 9 bases; nucleotides outside the gene matches: 11. This CDR3 has 14 residues. As DNA, the CDR3 is TGTGCCAGCAGTTTGGGGGACAGATTATCCAAAGCTTTCTTT. Amino acids: CASSLGDRLSKAFF.

The sample holds a few counts of this clonotype. V and J are TRBV7-3 and TRBJ1-3; no definite D call. The CDR3 is 14 amino acids. Germline V gene data show CDR1 as SGHTA and CDR2 as FQGTGA. Trimming removed 6 bases at V and 0 bases at J, with 9 bases between. In DNA form, the CDR3 reads TGTGCCAGCAGTCTGGGGAGCTCTGGAAACACCATATATTTT. It is translated as CASSLGSSGNTIYF.

This chain connects TRBV7-2 to TRBJ2-1, with TRBD2 matching 13 bases. Germline CDR1 SGHTA, CDR2 FQGNSA. V lost 4 bases, J lost 4 bases, and 7 bases stayed unmatched. This CDR3 region has 17 residues. CDR3 bases: TGTGCCAGCAGCTCCCAACTAGCGGGGGGGCTGTACAATGAGCAGTTCTTC. Amino acid sequence: CASSSQLAGGLYNEQFF.

This chain connects TRBV18 to TRBJ1-2; 8 bases are shared with TRBD1. CDR1 KGHSH and CDR2 LQKENI come from the germline V gene. CDR3 size: 13 residues. J was trimmed by 8 bases and V by 6 bases; bases with no gene match: 8. This CDR3 reads CASSPGQGTGYTF. The CDR3 region has the DNA TGTGCCAGCTCCCCCGGACAGGGTACGGGCTACACCTTC.

This clonotype has more than one count but fewer than ten. The CDR3 is CASSLDRGWNEQFF. As DNA, the CDR3 is TGTGCCAGCAGCTTAGACAGGGGGTGGAATGAGCAGTTCTTC. V usage is TRBV11-2 and J usage is TRBJ2-1; the match to TRBD1 covers 7 bases. Germline V CDR1 and CDR2: SGHAT, FQNNGV. V was clipped by 0 bases and J by 7 bases; unmatched bases: 3. The CDR3 has 14 amino acids.

The rearrangement joins TRBV15 to TRBJ2-7; 10 nucleotides align to TRBD1. This CDR3 comprises 17 residues. V lost 3 bases to trimming and J lost 5 bases; unmatched junction nucleotides: 13. Germline values: CDR1 LNHNV, CDR2 YYDKDF (reference sequence). CDR3 amino acids: CATSSSLGGTGVDEQYF. Here the CDR3 DNA reads TGTGCCACCAGCAGTTCCTTGGGGGGGACAGGGGTCGACGAGCAGTACTTC.

The V and J genes are TRBV6-5 and TRBJ2-2; TRBD1 is a possible D gene (5 bases). The germline gives CDR1 MNHEY, CDR2 SVGAGI. This CDR3 has 16 residues. The V end was cut by 4 bases, the J end by 1 base, with 13 bases between. The CDR3 spells CASSSPLRGNTGELFF. CDR3 nucleotide sequence: TGTGCCAGCAGTTCTCCTCTTAGGGGGAACACCGGGGAGCTGTTTTTT.